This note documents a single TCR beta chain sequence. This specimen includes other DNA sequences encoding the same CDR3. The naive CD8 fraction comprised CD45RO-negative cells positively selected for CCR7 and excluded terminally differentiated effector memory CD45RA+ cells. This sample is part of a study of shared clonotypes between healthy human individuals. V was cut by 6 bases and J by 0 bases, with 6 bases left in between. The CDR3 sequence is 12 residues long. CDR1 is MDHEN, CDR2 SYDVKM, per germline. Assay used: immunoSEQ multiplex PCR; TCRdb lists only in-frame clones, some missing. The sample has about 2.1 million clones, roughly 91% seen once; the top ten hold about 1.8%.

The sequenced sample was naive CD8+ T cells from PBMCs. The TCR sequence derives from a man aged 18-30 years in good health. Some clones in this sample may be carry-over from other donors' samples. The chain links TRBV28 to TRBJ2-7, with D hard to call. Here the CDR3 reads CASSSNSYEQYF. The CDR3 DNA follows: TGTGCCAGCAGCTCGAACTCCTACGAGCAGTACTTC.